The entry below gives a single T cell receptor (beta chain) sequence along with its context. This clone appeared once. The clone's antigen remains unknown. Nothing much larger sits one base from this clone, and base qualities are not available. The cohort comprised hundreds of healthy bone marrow donors. Cohort members were all nominally healthy when sampled, although unrecorded immune exposures were likely present. The donor tested CMV seronegative and was one of the 352 seronegative cohort members. Every donor gave a peripheral blood sample, and the peripheral blood mononuclear cells from that sample were used for TCR beta sequencing. Genomic DNA was extracted from the blood cell samples with the Qiagen DNeasy Blood Extraction Kit. The CDR3 spans 14 residues, from the cysteine through the phenylalanine. CDR3 DNA is the only sequence kept; it has 42 bases, read in frame from the first base. The germline V gene sets CDR1 to SGHRS and CDR2 to YFSETQ. V sheds 3 bases and J sheds 2 bases, leaving 10 bases between their ends.

The data were obtained in a study of cytomegalovirus exposure and HLA in healthy donors (dated by TCRdb to about 2017). A note on the overall study: An earlier analysis of 550 to 700 of the donors reported roughly 300 Gb of sequence data and approximately 110 million unique TCR beta sequences from approximately 180 million T cells. An early release covering 550 to 650 HLA-typed donors comprised 250 to 350 gigabases of sequencing data and approximately 85 million unique TCR sequences. Among the roughly 390 genotyped donors, roughly 80% belonged to the genetic ancestry cluster associated with self-reported Caucasian donors. The study was designed to test whether signatures of past pathogen exposure could be identified by cataloging public T cell receptors. Using immunosequencing, the study profiled T cell repertoires from about 650 subjects and related those repertoires to cytomegalovirus serostatus. Along with the roughly 610-subject first cohort, a separate validation cohort of roughly 110 different subjects was used. The study combined high-throughput TCR immunosequencing, statistical association of individual TCRs with disease status, and machine learning to predict cytomegalovirus infection status. A later analysis re-analyzed previously published TCR beta repertoires from 500 to 700 donors and added high-resolution HLA genotyping to study TCR occurrence patterns. Rather than using new phenotypic data, the later analysis identified candidate immune exposures from TCR beta sequences and from how often those sequences occurred across donors. An earlier analysis of around 580 of the donors used high-throughput TCR beta sequencing to judge whether each TCR beta V gene segment behaved as functional or pseudogenic. Donor age, sex, ethnicity and CMV serostatus were compiled alongside the repertoire data. A later genetic analysis used genome-wide SNP genotypes for about 60% of the 666 donors, treating that subset as a discovery cohort. All discovery cohort repertoires had been generated using a single sequencing platform. HLA typing included class I and class II loci at four-digit resolution. Typing coverage varied by locus: roughly 629-640 donors for A, B, C, DRB1 and DQB1; 522 for DQA1; 606 for DPA1; around 490 for DPB1. Roughly 5 DR-DQ haplotypes were treated as single units for association and clustering because of strong linkage in the cohort. On average, 235,054 unique TCR beta nucleotide sequences were sequenced per donor among a few hundred genotyped donors of the cohort, with around 19% of those sequences being non-productive. The research as a whole found: A later genetic analysis reported fewer N-insertions in productive TCRs among donors in an Asian-associated ancestry cluster than the roughly 700-donor mean. It was suggested by the authors that the approach could potentially be generalized to other disease states and immunological phenotypes. Linkage disequilibrium might explain the correlated functional status among segregating V segments, but an unknown experimental factor could not be ruled out. A total of roughly 160 TCR beta chains were listed by the study as associated with cytomegalovirus. The 87-base-pair reads could not distinguish some IMGT-functional V segments, including TRBV6-2 and TRBV6-3, so those segments were excluded. A further reported finding was that TCR beta sequences accurately predicted the HLA-A and HLA-B alleles for most subjects in the first cohort. In a later analysis, HLA-associated TCR beta chains were found to be more clonally expanded and to have lower generation probabilities than equally common non-associated chains. In a later analysis, the rate of TCR association differed among HLA loci, with DRB1 alleles having the most associated TCRs and HLA-C alleles having the fewest. Assigning TCR associations to individual alleles was difficult when HLA alleles, especially DR and DQ, strongly co-occurred. Specific HLA alleles were associated with 15,000 to 20,000 TCR beta sequences at a false discovery rate of 0.05 in a later analysis. The classifier was reported to diagnose cytomegalovirus status with high specificity and sensitivity in both the original cohort and the validation cohort. The presence/absence analyses assumed that sequencing depth was roughly uniform across donors, and that assumption may not be true. Because HLA typing was missing for some donors at each locus, association tests included only the typed subset. A later genetic analysis associated a missense DCLRE1C variant with V-gene and J-gene trimming of TCR beta chains, and an independent cohort replicated the association. Because counts were too low, roughly 17 rarely observed V segments, including chromosome 9 orphons, were left out of the earlier analysis of a few hundred of the donors. An earlier analysis of some 560 of the donors showed that most TCR beta V segments appeared in productive rearrangements either about 87% or about 30% of the time, which broadly matched IMGT annotations. A later analysis reported that several top co-occurrence clusters appeared linked to parvovirus B19, influenza, CMV and Epstein-Barr virus. A few of the identified cytomegalovirus-associated TCR beta chains were confirmed in vitro to be specific for cytomegalovirus antigens. Immune exposure information for the cohort was limited to CMV serostatus. Most CMV-associated TCR beta chains appeared to be HLA-restricted in a later analysis, and the HLA associations seemed to be driven largely by CMV exposure. This cohort had only TCR beta chains sequenced, and the lack of alpha or paired-chain data limited which features could be detected. While some public TCRs were present in many individuals, most TCR sequences turned up only very rarely across donors. A group of highly shared sequence variants was considered likely to be a technical artifact of the sequencing pipeline.

Libraries were made using the immunoSEQ multiplex PCR assay. For the multiplex PCR, a mixture combining 60 forward primers for TCR Vbeta segments and 13 reverse primers for TCR Jbeta segments was used. The CDR3 region of rearranged TCR beta genes was amplified from genomic DNA with a multiplex PCR assay. Amplified TCR beta libraries were sequenced as 87-base-pair reads on the Illumina HiSeq System. For the original study's pipeline: In a later analysis, some 80 million unique TCR beta chains were counted across the 500 to 850 repertoires, and approximately 11 million of these chains were shared by at least two donors. Raw reads were error-corrected and collapsed into unique sequences by a nearest-neighbor algorithm in which closely related sequences were merged to remove PCR and sequencing errors. To assign V, D and J gene segments, CDR3 sequences were aligned to IMGT reference sequences. For a sequence to be retained, at least a six-nucleotide match to both a V gene segment and a J gene segment was required. Rearrangements were called productive when the CDR3 lacked stop codons and stayed in frame with V and J; all others were non-productive. CDR3 was defined by IMGT convention, running from the second conserved V-encoded cysteine to the conserved J-encoded phenylalanine. The earlier analysis of a few hundred of the donors excluded any sequence lacking an unambiguous match to a single V gene segment. An earlier analysis of 550 to 650 of the donors classified V segments as functional when productive rearrangements were above 56.7% and as segregating when the standard deviation between donors was above 5%. To diagnose cytomegalovirus status from the catalog of TCR beta chain sequences, a statistical classification framework was built. In a later analysis, TCR nucleotide sequences were compared against IMGT/GENE-DB human TR gene sequences so that V and J genes could be assigned. Using the TCRdist pipeline, a later analysis assigned CDR3 sequences along with most-parsimonious VDJ recombination scenarios. In a later analysis, every TCR beta chain was defined by the combination of its CDR3 amino acid sequence and its V-gene family, and reads without a unique V-gene family were dropped. As a way to deal with suspected cross-contamination and a sequencing artifact, a later analysis dropped 640 or so nucleotide sequences that were highly shared and had low generation probability. A later analysis calculated a clonal expansion index for each public chain from normalized within-repertoire ranks of inferred template counts. Generation probabilities in a later analysis came from a VDJ recombination model fitted to out-of-frame rearrangements, and those results were checked against IGoR. Hypergeometric tests were used in a later analysis to score TCR-TCR, TCR-HLA and TCR-CMV co-occurrence, with a repertoire-size bias correction applied to the TCR pairs. To estimate false discovery rates, a later analysis permuted the HLA or CMV assignments 20 times. In a later analysis, co-occurring TCRs were grouped with DBSCAN, and TCRdist sequence similarity was added when clustering was performed within HLA-allele-positive subsets. Co-occurrence clustering excluded repertoires with fewer than 30,000 or more than 120,000 public chains, plus five with anomalous nucleotide sharing. Sourced from immuneACCESS, this table was stored by TCRdb with only in-frame sequences that have V and J called. A share of the clones is absent; for the studies checked, an unresolved V gene accounts for under half, and the remainder has no known explanation. Clone size and V and J calls were adopted from that table, with D and trimming inferred from the DNA. This sample lists 140,000 or so clones; 80% to 85% were detected once. The top ten clonotypes cover approximately 3.6% of the sample.

This TCR derives from a male donor in good health and CMV-seronegative. Sequencing was performed on PBMCs. This sequence uses TRBV5-1 and TRBJ2-3; no confident D gene assignment can be made. The CDR3 loop reads CASSSRSNTDTQYF. The bases are TGCGCCAGCAGCTCTCGGTCCAACACAGATACGCAGTATTTT.